These 23 T cell receptor beta chains were sequenced from one sample in a study of T cells in Graves' hyperthyroidism and ophthalmopathy. RNA transcripts gave rise to amplified TCR beta CDR3 regions. The study used the HTBI primer set for a first-round RT-PCR of the TCR CDR3. Via MiXCR, TCRdb re-called the multiplex PCR reads, giving one row per CDR3 protein. The table shows approximately 480,000 distinct CDR3 sequences, with around 21% occurring only once. The material sequenced was blood. The receptor source for this set is a young man with Graves' hyperthyroidism.

This clonotype was detected a few times. The genes are TRBV4-1 and TRBJ1-6; 7 bases match TRBD1. This CDR3 comprises 14 residues. V lost 3 bases to trimming and J lost 10 bases; unmatched junction nucleotides: 6. Looked up from germline, CDR1 is MGHRA and CDR2 is YSYEKL. The CDR3 protein is CASSHTGELSPLHF. For the CDR3, the DNA is TGCGCCAGCAGCCACACAGGGGAATTATCACCCCTCCACTTT.

This clonotype was picked up a small number of times. This chain links TRBV11-1 with TRBJ2-4; possible D gene TRBD1, 5 bases. Trimming took 1 base from V and 0 from J, leaving 13 bases between them. The CDR3 loop spans 17 amino acids. The germline V gene has CDR1 SGHAT and CDR2 FQDESV (reference sequence). DNA of the CDR3: TGTGCCAGCAGCTTAGACTGGACACTTCAAGCCAAAAACATTCAGTACTTC. It codes for CASSLDWTLQAKNIQYF.

This clonotype was observed at least ten times. V and J are TRBV15 and TRBJ1-2; maybe TRBD1 (5 bases). Germline V gives CDR1 LNHNV, CDR2 YYDKDF (reference sequence). V was trimmed by 5 bases and J by 2 bases, leaving 15 bases between them. This CDR3 has 15 amino acids. The CDR3 protein is CATSDPGGTNYGYTF. Here the CDR3 DNA reads TGTGCCACCAGCGACCCCGGGGGGACCAACTATGGCTACACCTTC.

This clonotype came up many times. The chain couples TRBV27 to TRBJ1-5; D remains ambiguous. The CDR3 has 15 amino acids. Germline-derived CDR1 and CDR2 are MNHEY and SMNVEV (reference sequence). Trimming left V 0 bases short and J 2 bases short, with 8 bases between. The CDR3 coding sequence is TGTGCCAGCAGTTTATCGGCCGGGGGCAATCAGCCCCAGCATTTT. This sequence encodes CASSLSAGGNQPQHF.

This clonotype was observed at least ten times. This chain uses TRBV4-1 with TRBJ2-7; D might be TRBD1 (6 bases). Germline loops: CDR1 MGHRA, CDR2 YSYEKL. V shed 4 bases and J shed 2 bases, with 12 bases lying between them. This CDR3 has 14 residues. CDR3 amino acids: CASSPQQGAYEQYF. CDR3 sequence (DNA): TGCGCCAGCAGCCCCCAACAGGGCGCCTACGAGCAGTACTTC.

Many counts were recorded for this clonotype. V and J are TRBV30 and TRBJ1-1, with 7 nucleotides matching TRBD1. The CDR3 sequence is 14 residues long. The J segment lost 1 base and the V segment lost 1 base, leaving 3 bases of the junction unmatched. Germline values: CDR1 GTSNPN, CDR2 SVGIG (reference sequence). The CDR3: CAWSDRGPNTEAFF. The CDR3 coding sequence is TGTGCCTGGAGTGACAGGGGCCCGAACACTGAAGCTTTCTTT.

This clonotype came up a few times. The gene calls are TRBV18 and TRBJ1-5; TRBD1 is a possible D gene (6 bases). V was trimmed by 2 bases and J by 0 bases, leaving 11 bases between them. The CDR3 covers 16 residues. Germline V gene sequence: CDR1 KGHSH, CDR2 LQKENI. The CDR3 DNA is TGTGCCAGCTCACCAAGGACAGTGGATAGCAATCAGCCCCAGCATTTT. As protein: CASSPRTVDSNQPQHF.

This clonotype was recorded many times. J is TRBJ2-5 and V is TRBV11-2; D call uncertain. The CDR3 consists of 15 residues. V lost 0 bases to trimming and J lost 0 bases, with 8 bases between them. Looked up from germline, CDR1 is SGHAT and CDR2 is FQNNGV. CDR3 loop: CASSLEAEYQETQYF. The CDR3 DNA reads as TGTGCCAGCAGCTTAGAGGCCGAGTACCAAGAGACCCAGTACTTC.

This clonotype was recorded at least ten times. The V and J genes are TRBV19 and TRBJ2-5; D is tentatively TRBD1 or TRBD2 (5 bases each). The V end lost 4 bases, the J end lost 6 bases, and 15 bases lay between the germline ends. CDR3 size: 14 residues. Germline V gene sequence: CDR1 LNHDA, CDR2 SQIVND (reference sequence). As DNA, the CDR3 is TGTGCCAGTAGTAGAAGGGACGGTTTAAAGACCCAGTACTTC. Residues: CASSRRDGLKTQYF.

With regard to this clonotype: Germline and junction disagree at one end, which may indicate a read error. The rearrangement uses TRBV18 and TRBJ2-7, with 8 bases lining up with TRBD2. The CDR3 is made up of 14 amino acids. The germline CDR1 and CDR2 sequences are KGHSH and LQKENI. The DNA for the CDR3 is TGTGCCAGCTCACGCGGGGGGACGCTTTACGAGCAGTGCTTC. Encoded protein: CASSRGGTLYEQCF.

Note on this clonotype: This could be a read error, since a much larger clone is one nucleotide away. The chain carries TRBV7-2 and TRBJ1-1; no reliable D call. Germline values: CDR1 SGHTA, CDR2 FQGNSA. The CDR3 covers 14 residues. The CDR3, as DNA: TGTGTCAGCAGCTTAGCCCCGGCGAACACTGAAGCTTTCTTT. Translation: CVSSLAPANTEAFF.

In its sample, this clonotype was seen many times. J is TRBJ2-7 and V is TRBV12-3 or TRBV12-4; 8 nucleotides align to TRBD1. The CDR3 is 15 amino acids. The junction had 9 bases not matched to a gene; V was cut back by 5 bases and J by 3 bases. The CDR3 nucleotides are TGTGCCAGCAGTCCCGTTGGGACAGGTGTCTACGAGCAGTACTTC. Protein sequence: CASSPVGTGVYEQYF.

This clonotype was seen only once. The CDR3 region is CASSTGQGAGETQYF. CDR3 DNA: TGCGCCAGCAGCACCGGACAGGGCGCGGGAGAGACCCAGTACTTC. The chain is built from TRBV5-1 and TRBJ2-5; 8 bases line up with TRBD1. The germline V gene has CDR1 SGHRS and CDR2 YFSETQ. V shed 4 bases, J shed 4 bases, and the junction held 9 bases outside the gene matches. The CDR3 runs 15 residues.

Turning to this clonotype: A much larger clone differs from this one at a single base, so this may be a read error. This chain links TRBV2 with TRBJ1-5, with TRBD1 matching over 9 bases. Germline CDR1 reads SNHLY; CDR2 reads FYNNEI. CDR3 size: 15 residues. CDR3 protein: CTSSGDRESNQPQHF. Written as DNA, the CDR3 is TGTACCAGCAGTGGGGACAGGGAAAGCAATCAGCCCCAGCATTTT. The full variable domain, completed using reference TRBV2 and TRBJ1-5, is EPEVTQTPSHQVTQMGQEVILRCVPISNHLYFYWYRQILGQKVEFLVSFYNNEISEKSEIFDDQFSVERPDGSNFTLKIRSTKLEDSAMYFCTSSGDRESNQPQHFGDGTRLSIL.

This clonotype was seen ten or more times. The J gene is TRBJ2-5, the V gene TRBV2, with 7 bases matching TRBD1. V lost 6 bases and J lost 2; bases outside the gene matches: 3. CDR3 length: 13 residues. The germline V gene has CDR1 SNHLY and CDR2 FYNNEI. CDR3 coding DNA: TGTGCCAGCAGCCAGGGGGAACAAGAGACCCAGTACTTC. Its protein is CASSQGEQETQYF.

This clonotype was detected many times. This chain uses TRBV6-5 with TRBJ1-5; TRBD1 aligns across 8 bases. The CDR3 loop spans 13 amino acids. The V segment lost 8 bases and the J segment 7 bases; nucleotides outside the gene matches: 7. Germline V lookup: CDR1 MNHEY, CDR2 SVGAGI. CDR3 nucleotides: TGTGCCAGCGGAGACAGGGGTTGGCAGCCCCAGCATTTT. The encoded protein is CASGDRGWQPQHF.

The genes are TRBV2 and TRBJ1-2; unclear D gene. V was cut by 5 bases and J by 8 bases, with 18 bases left in between. The germline gives CDR1 SNHLY, CDR2 FYNNEI. The CDR3 has 14 amino acids. CDR3 in amino acids: CASSSTILYGGYTF. DNA of the CDR3: TGTGCCAGCAGTTCAACCATCTTGTACGGGGGCTACACCTTC.

This clonotype was found many times. CDR3 in DNA: TGTGCCAGCAGTTTAAGGGGGGGCGGCAGCCTGAGGGACGAGCAGTACTTC. It specifies CASSLRGGGSLRDEQYF. This rearrangement joins TRBV12-3 or TRBV12-4 to TRBJ2-7, with TRBD2 as a possible D gene (7 bases). CDR3 length: 17 amino acids. V gave up 2 bases and J gave up 5 bases, with 22 bases separating them.

This clonotype has a count of ten or more. This may stem from a read error, because a much larger clone lies one nucleotide away. V usage is TRBV15 and J usage is TRBJ1-1; the match to TRBD1 covers 10 bases. The V and J ends lost 5 bases and 4 bases, in that order; junction bases with no gene match: 10. The CDR3 runs 16 residues. Germline values: CDR1 LNHNV, CDR2 YYDKDF (reference sequence). The CDR3 DNA reads as TGTGCCACCAGCGTGACCGGGACAGGGGCGAGCACTGAAGCTTTCTTT. Translating it yields CATSVTGTGASTEAFF.

This sequence joins TRBV6-2 or TRBV6-3 and TRBJ2-7; a weak D match, TRBD2 (5 bases). CDR3 length: 15 amino acids. V was trimmed by 6 bases and J by 0 bases, leaving 15 bases between them. Germline CDR1 reads MNHEY; CDR2 reads SVGEGT. The CDR3 sequence: CASRGGLYPSYEQYF. In DNA form, the CDR3 reads TGTGCCAGCAGGGGCGGACTTTATCCCTCCTACGAGCAGTACTTC.

The chain has TRBV6-5 and TRBJ2-2, with D tentatively TRBD1 (5 bases). Germline V CDR1 and CDR2: MNHEY, SVGAGI. This CDR3 has 15 residues. Trimming removed 2 bases at V and 4 bases at J, with 11 bases between. The CDR3 DNA reads as TGTGCCAGCAGTTACATAGCAGGGCGCACCGGGGAGCTGTTTTTT. This sequence encodes CASSYIAGRTGELFF.

This clonotype showed up many times. The rearrangement links TRBV5-5 to TRBJ1-1; TRBD1 is a possible D gene (5 bases). Germline lookup yields CDR1 SGHKS and CDR2 YYEKEE (reference sequence). Trimming cost V 1 base and J 5 bases, with 9 bases left between them. This CDR3 has 13 amino acids. The CDR3 bases are TGTGCCAGCAGCTTGCGGGGGTGGACTGAAGCTTTCTTT. The encoded protein is CASSLRGWTEAFF.

This clonotype was seen many times. The chain joins TRBV6-5 to TRBJ2-7; 10 bases agree with TRBD1. V dropped 2 bases and J dropped 2; count of bases not matched to a gene: 9. This CDR3 is built from 17 residues. In germline, CDR1 is MNHEY, CDR2 SVGAGI. CDR3 bases: TGTGCCAGCAGTTACACCACCCCCGGGACAGGGGCCTACGAGCAGTACTTC. This gives the protein CASSYTTPGTGAYEQYF.